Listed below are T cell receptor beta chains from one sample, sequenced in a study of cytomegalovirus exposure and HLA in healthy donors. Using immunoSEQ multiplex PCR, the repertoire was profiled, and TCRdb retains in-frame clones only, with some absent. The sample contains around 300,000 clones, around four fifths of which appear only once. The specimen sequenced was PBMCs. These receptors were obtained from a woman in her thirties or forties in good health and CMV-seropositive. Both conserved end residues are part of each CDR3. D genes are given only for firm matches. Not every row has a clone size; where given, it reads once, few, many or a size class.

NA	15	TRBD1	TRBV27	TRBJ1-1	TGTGCCAGCAGCCGCATTAGGGGGCGGATCACTGAAGCTTTCTTT	CASSRIRGRITEAFF
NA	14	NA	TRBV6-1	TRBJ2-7	TGTGCCAGCAGTGAGAGCCTGAGCTCCTACGAGCAGTACTTC	CASSESLSSYEQYF
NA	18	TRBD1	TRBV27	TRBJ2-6	TGTGCCAGCAGTCCTACCCGGGACAGACTAACTGGGGCCAACGTCCTGACTTTC	CASSPTRDRLTGANVLTF
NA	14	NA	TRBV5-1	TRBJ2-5	TGCGCCAGCAGCTTGGGTGGGAGTCAAGAGACCCAGTACTTC	CASSLGGSQETQYF
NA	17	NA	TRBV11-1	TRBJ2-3	TGTGCCAGCAGCTTAGAACCCCCCCTACTTGGTGAGGATACGCAGTATTTT	CASSLEPPLLGEDTQYF
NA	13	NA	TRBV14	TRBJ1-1	TGTGCCAGCAGCTGGGCCGGGGACACTGAAGCTTTCTTT	CASSWAGDTEAFF
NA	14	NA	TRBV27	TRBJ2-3	TGTGCCAGCAGTTTAGGGGGGTTCACAGATACGCAGTATTTT	CASSLGGFTDTQYF
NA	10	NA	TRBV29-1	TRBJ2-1	TGCAGCGTTGAGGAGGGTGAGCAGTTCTTC	CSVEEGEQFF
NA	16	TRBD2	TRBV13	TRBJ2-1	TGTGCCAGCAGCCCGACTAGCGGGAGGGTCTACAATGAGCAGTTCTTC	CASSPTSGRVYNEQFF
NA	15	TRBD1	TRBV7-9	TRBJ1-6	TGTGCCAGCAGCTTAGTAGGGACAGGGGGTTCACCCCTCCACTTT	CASSLVGTGGSPLHF
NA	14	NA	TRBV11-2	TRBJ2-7	TGTGCCAGCAGCTTAGCCCCACACAGCTACGAGCAGTACTTC	CASSLAPHSYEQYF
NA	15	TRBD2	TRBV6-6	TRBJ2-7	TGTGCCAGCAGTTACTCGGGGGGGAGCTCCTACGAGCAGTACTTC	CASSYSGGSSYEQYF
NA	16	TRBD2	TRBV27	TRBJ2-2	TGTGCCAGCAAAATAGCGGGAGGGCCTTGGACCGGGGAGCTGTTTTTT	CASKIAGGPWTGELFF
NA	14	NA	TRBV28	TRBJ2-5	TGTGCCAGCAGTTTTTCGACAGCTCAAGAGACCCAGTACTTC	CASSFSTAQETQYF
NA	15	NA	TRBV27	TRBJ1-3	TGTGCCAGCAGGCGTGTGGGGCACTCTGGAAACACCATATATTTT	CASRRVGHSGNTIYF
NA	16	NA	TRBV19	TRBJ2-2	TGTGCCAGTAGTATAGTTGGGACTTCGAACACCGGGGAGCTGTTTTTT	CASSIVGTSNTGELFF
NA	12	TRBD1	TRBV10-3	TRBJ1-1	TGTGCCATCAAGGACAGGGTCACTGAAGCTTTCTTT	CAIKDRVTEAFF
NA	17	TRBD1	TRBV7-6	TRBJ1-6	TGTGCCAGCAGCCCCGGGACAGGGAGCTCCTATAATTCACCCCTCCACTTT	CASSPGTGSSYNSPLHF
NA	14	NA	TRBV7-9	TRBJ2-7	TGTGCCAGCAGCCCCGGAGGGGCGCTTTACGAGCAGTACTTC	CASSPGGALYEQYF
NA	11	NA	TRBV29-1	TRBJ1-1	TGCAGCGCCACAGGGACGACTGAAGCTTTCTTT	CSATGTTEAFF
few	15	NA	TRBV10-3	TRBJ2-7	TGTGCCATCAGTGAGTCGGGGGGGGCGTTGTACGAGCAGTACTTC	CAISESGGALYEQYF
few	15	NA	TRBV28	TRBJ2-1	TGTGCCAGCAGTTTATCATTGGGGCAAGGTACTGAGCAGTTCTTC	CASSLSLGQGTEQFF
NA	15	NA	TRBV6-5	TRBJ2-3	TGTGCCAGCAGTTACTCGGGCGGGAGCACAGATACGCAGTATTTT	CASSYSGGSTDTQYF
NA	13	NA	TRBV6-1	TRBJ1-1	TGTGCCAGCAGCGGGTTAATGAACACTGAAGCTTTCTTT	CASSGLMNTEAFF
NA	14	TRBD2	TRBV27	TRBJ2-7	TGTGCCAGCAGTCCCGGACTAGCGGGATTCGAGCAGTACTTC	CASSPGLAGFEQYF
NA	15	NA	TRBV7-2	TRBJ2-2	TGTGCCAGCAGCCTCGCCAGGGAGAACACCGGGGAGCTGTTTTTT	CASSLARENTGELFF
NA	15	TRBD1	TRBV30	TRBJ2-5	TGTGCCTGGAGTGTAGGTAACAGGGGGTTGGAGACCCAGTACTTC	CAWSVGNRGLETQYF
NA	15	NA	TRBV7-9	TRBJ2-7	TGTGCCAGCAGTTCGACAGGATCTTGGTCCTACGAGCAGTACTTC	CASSSTGSWSYEQYF
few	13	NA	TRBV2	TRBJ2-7	TGTGCCAGCAGTGGTAACTTCGCCTACGAGCAGTACTTC	CASSGNFAYEQYF
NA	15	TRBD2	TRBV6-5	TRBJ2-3	TGTGCCAGCAGCCTTGGGGCGGGAGGAAAAGATACGCAGTATTTT	CASSLGAGGKDTQYF
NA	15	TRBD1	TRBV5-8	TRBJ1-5	TGTGCCAGCAGCGCTGGGACAGGGGGCAATCAGCCCCAGCATTTT	CASSAGTGGNQPQHF
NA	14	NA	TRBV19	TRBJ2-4	TGTGCCAGTAGCGGACAACTAGCCAAAAACATTCAGTACTTC	CASSGQLAKNIQYF
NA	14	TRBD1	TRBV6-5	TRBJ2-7	TGTGCCAGCAGTAGGGGACAGCCTGCCTACGAGCAGTACTTC	CASSRGQPAYEQYF
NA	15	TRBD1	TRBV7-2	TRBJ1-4	TGTGCCAGCAGCGAACGACAGGGAGTTTGGCAAAAACTGTTTTTT	CASSERQGVWQKLFF
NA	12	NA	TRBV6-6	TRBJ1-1	TGTGCCAGCAGCCTCTCAGGGGAGCAAGCTTTCTTT	CASSLSGEQAFF
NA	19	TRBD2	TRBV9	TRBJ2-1	TGTGCCAGCAGCCCGGGACTAGCGGGAGGGGGGAGCTCCTACAATGAGCAGTTCTTC	CASSPGLAGGGSSYNEQFF
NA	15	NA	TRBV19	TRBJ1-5	TGTGCCAGTAGTATTGGGGGGAAAGGCAATCAGCCCCAGCATTTT	CASSIGGKGNQPQHF
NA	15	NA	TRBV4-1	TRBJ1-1	TGCGCCAGCAGCCAAGATGGGGGGATGAACACTGAAGCTTTCTTT	CASSQDGGMNTEAFF
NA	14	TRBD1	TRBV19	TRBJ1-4	TGTGCCAGTAGTACCGACAGGGGAGGAGAAAAACTGTTTTTT	CASSTDRGGEKLFF
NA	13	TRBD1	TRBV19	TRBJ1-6	TGTGCCAGCAGGGGACAGCCGAATTCACCCCTCCACTTT	CASRGQPNSPLHF
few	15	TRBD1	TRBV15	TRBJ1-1	TGTGCCACCAGCAGAGGACAGGGGGCAGACACTGAAGCTTTCTTT	CATSRGQGADTEAFF
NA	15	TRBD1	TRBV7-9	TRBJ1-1	TGTGCCAGCAGCTTAGGAGAACAGGGGATTCCTGAAGCTTTCTTT	CASSLGEQGIPEAFF
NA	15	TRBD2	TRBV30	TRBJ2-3	TGTGCCTGGAGTTCGTCGACTAGCGGGACAGATACGCAGTATTTT	CAWSSSTSGTDTQYF
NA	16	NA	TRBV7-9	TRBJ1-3	TGTGCCAGCAGCTTGTCGGTTAGTTTCTCTGGAAACACCATATATTTT	CASSLSVSFSGNTIYF
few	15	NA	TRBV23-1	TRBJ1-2	TGCGCCAGCAGTCAATCTAGGGGCGTGAACTATGGCTACACCTTC	CASSQSRGVNYGYTF
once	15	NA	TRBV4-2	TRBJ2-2	TGTGCCAGCAGCCAAGGTGGCGGAAGCACCGGGGAGCTGTTTTTT	CASSQGGGSTGELFF
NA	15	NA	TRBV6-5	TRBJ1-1	TGTGCCAGCAGTTACCGTCAGGTACTCGGCACTGAAGCTTTCTTT	CASSYRQVLGTEAFF
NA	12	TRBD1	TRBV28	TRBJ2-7	TGTGCCAGCAACAGGGGGCGGGGAGAGCAGTACTTC	CASNRGRGEQYF
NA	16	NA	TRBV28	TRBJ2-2	TGTGCCAGCGGACTGCTACTCCCTTCGAACACCGGGGAGCTGTTTTTT	CASGLLLPSNTGELFF
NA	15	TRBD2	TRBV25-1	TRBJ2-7	TGTGCCAGCAGTGAGTCTAGCGGGAGGGCCTACGAGCAGTACTTC	CASSESSGRAYEQYF
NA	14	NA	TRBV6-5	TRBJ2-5	TGTGCCAGCAGTCCCCGGGACACCGAAGAGACCCAGTACTTC	CASSPRDTEETQYF
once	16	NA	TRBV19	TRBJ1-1	TGTGCCAGTAGTATAGGGGGCGGAAAAATGAACACTGAAGCTTTCTTT	CASSIGGGKMNTEAFF
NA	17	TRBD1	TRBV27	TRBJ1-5	TGTGCCAGCAGTTTAGCAGGGGGCATTGGCGGCAATCAGCCCCAGCATTTT	CASSLAGGIGGNQPQHF
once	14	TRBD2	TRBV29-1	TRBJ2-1	TGCAGCGCCAGGACTAGCGGGGAATACAATGAGCAGTTCTTC	CSARTSGEYNEQFF
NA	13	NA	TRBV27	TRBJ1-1	TGTGCCAGCAGACCCGGGACAAACACTGAAGCTTTCTTT	CASRPGTNTEAFF
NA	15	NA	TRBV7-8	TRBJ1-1	TGTGCCAGCAGCTTAAAAACCCGGACAGACACTGAAGCTTTCTTT	CASSLKTRTDTEAFF
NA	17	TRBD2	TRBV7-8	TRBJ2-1	TGTGCCAGCAGCCCCAGAGGCGGCGGGAGCTCCTACAATGAGCAGTTCTTC	CASSPRGGGSSYNEQFF
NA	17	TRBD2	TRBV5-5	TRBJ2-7	TGTGCCAGCAGCTTGGGGACTAGCGGGAGTTCGTTTAGCGAGCAGTACTTC	CASSLGTSGSSFSEQYF